The sequence of this T cell receptor beta chain was determined in a study of T cells in Graves' hyperthyroidism and ophthalmopathy. From RNA transcripts, TCR beta CDR3 regions were amplified. Initially, a first-round RT-PCR of the TCR CDR3 employed the HTBI primer set. TCRdb processed the multiplex PCR reads anew with MiXCR; each CDR3 protein has one entry. Of about 410,000 distinct CDR3 sequences listed, over 12% are singletons. CDR1 SSHAT and CDR2 FNYEAQ come from the germline V gene (reference sequence). The CDR3 totals 14 residues. Clinical symptoms, serum thyroxine and TRAb, thyroid ultrasound and orbital computed tomography were used for the diagnoses. PBMCs stemmed from 10 ml fresh peripheral blood. This clonotype was seen many times. Its antigen is as yet unknown. Mismatch with germline at one junction end may stem from a read error. Whole-study findings and limits: Ophthalmopathy prediction by the model preceded onset by a median about 6.5 months.

The chain couples TRBV7-7 to TRBJ2-2, with TRBD2 as a possible D gene (5 bases). This TCR was sampled from a young man with Graves' ophthalmopathy. Sequenced input: blood. Here the CDR3 reads CASRSGVTTGELFF. The CDR3 bases are TGTGCTAGCAGGAGCGGTGTGACCACCGGGGAGCTGTTTTTT.